This T cell receptor beta chain was recorded in a study of technical replicates of blood from several donors. Sequencing was performed with immunoSEQ multiplex PCR; in TCRdb, only in-frame clones are kept and a portion is missing. This sample has 84,000 or so clones, with approximately 93% found just once. The length of the CDR3 is 16 residues. The V gene's germline CDR1 is SGHVS and CDR2 FQNEAQ. Trimming removed 0 bases from V and 0 bases from J, with 9 bases in between. J is TRBJ2-1 and V is TRBV7-8; D gene uncertain. The specimen was T cells isolated from PBMCs. This clonotype was obtained from a human donor in good health. For the CDR3, the DNA is TGTGCCAGCAGCTTAGCGGCTTTGCCCTCCTACAATGAGCAGTTCTTC. This translates into CASSLAALPSYNEQFF.